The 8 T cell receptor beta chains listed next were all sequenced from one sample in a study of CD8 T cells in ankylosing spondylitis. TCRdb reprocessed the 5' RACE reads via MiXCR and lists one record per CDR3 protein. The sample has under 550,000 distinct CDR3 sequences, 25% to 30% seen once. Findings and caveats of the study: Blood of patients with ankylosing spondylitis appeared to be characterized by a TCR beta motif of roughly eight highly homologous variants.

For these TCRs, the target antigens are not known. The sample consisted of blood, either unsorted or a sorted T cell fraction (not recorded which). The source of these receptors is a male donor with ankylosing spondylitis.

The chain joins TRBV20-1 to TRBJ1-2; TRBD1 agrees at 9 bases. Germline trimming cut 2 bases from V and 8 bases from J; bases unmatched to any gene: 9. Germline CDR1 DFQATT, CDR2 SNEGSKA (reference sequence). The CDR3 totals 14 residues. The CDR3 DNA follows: TGCAGTGCTAGACACTGGGACAGGGCTGAGGGCTACACCTTC. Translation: CSARHWDRAEGYTF.

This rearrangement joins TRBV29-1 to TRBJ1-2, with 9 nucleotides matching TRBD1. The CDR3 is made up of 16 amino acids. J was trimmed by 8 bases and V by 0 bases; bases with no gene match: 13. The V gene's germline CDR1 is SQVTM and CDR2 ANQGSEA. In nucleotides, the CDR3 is TGCAGCGTTGAAGACCAGACAGGGGGAGTAGTTAGAGGCTACACCTTC. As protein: CSVEDQTGGVVRGYTF.

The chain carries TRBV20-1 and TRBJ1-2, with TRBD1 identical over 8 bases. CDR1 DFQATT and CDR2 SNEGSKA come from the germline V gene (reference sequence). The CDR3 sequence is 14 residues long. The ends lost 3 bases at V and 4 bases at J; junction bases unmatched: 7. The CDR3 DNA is TGCAGTGCTAGCGGGACAGGCTGGATCTATGGCTACACCTTC. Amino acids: CSASGTGWIYGYTF.

The CDR3 nucleotides read TGTGCCAGCAGTTTAAGACAGCTAGCCAAAAACATTCAGTACTTC. Translating gives CASSLRQLAKNIQYF. This chain connects TRBV12-3 or TRBV12-4 to TRBJ2-4; weak D call: TRBD1 (5 bases). Trimming shortened V by 2 bases and J by 0 bases, and 8 bases separated the two germline ends. The CDR3 contains 15 residues.

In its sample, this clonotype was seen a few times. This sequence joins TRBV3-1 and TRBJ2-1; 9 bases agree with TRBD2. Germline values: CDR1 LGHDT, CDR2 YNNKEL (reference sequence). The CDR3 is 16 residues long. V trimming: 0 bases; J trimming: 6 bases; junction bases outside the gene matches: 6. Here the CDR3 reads CASSQEVIAGANEQFF. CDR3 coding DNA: TGTGCCAGCAGCCAAGAGGTGATAGCGGGAGCCAATGAGCAGTTCTTC.

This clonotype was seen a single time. The CDR3 DNA follows: TGTGCCAGCAGCCAAGATAGCGGGAGGGCCTATGAGCAGTTCTTC. It yields the protein CASSQDSGRAYEQFF. The V call is TRBV3-1, the J call TRBJ2-1; 11 bases match TRBD2. This CDR3 has 15 residues. V was clipped by 0 bases and J by 8 bases; unmatched bases: 3. Germline CDR1 LGHDT, CDR2 YNNKEL (reference sequence).

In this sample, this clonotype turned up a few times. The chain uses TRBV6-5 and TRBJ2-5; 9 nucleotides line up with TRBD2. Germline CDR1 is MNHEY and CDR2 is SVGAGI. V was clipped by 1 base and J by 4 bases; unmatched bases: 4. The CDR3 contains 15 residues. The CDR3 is CASSYLAGETETQYF. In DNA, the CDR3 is TGTGCCAGCAGTTACTTAGCGGGAGAAACAGAGACCCAGTACTTC.

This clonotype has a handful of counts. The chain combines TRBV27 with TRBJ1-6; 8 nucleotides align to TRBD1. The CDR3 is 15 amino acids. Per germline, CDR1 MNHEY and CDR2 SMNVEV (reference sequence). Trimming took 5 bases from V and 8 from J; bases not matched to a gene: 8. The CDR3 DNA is TGTGCCAGCAGTATCTTCAGGGGGCTCTATTCACCCCTCCACTTT. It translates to CASSIFRGLYSPLHF.